This TCR beta chain was retrieved from a study of T cell responses to AZD1222 COVID-19 vaccine. The CDR3 has 16 residues. Trimming removed 2 bases from V and 4 bases from J, with 17 bases in between. CDR1 and CDR2 from the germline V gene are MNHEY and SMNVEV (reference sequence). Produced via immunoSEQ multiplex PCR; TCRdb's table is partial and in-frame only. The sample records 120,000 to 150,000 clones, 89% being singletons. J is TRBJ1-2 and V is TRBV27; D not certain. Sequencing used peripheral blood, obtained 28 days after the second AZD1222 dose. This sequence originates from an adult who received the AZD1222 COVID-19 vaccine. CDR3 nucleotide sequence: TGTGCCAGCAGTTTAACGGGGTTGAGTGGTGGCTATGGCTACACCTTC. Its translation: CASSLTGLSGGYGYTF.